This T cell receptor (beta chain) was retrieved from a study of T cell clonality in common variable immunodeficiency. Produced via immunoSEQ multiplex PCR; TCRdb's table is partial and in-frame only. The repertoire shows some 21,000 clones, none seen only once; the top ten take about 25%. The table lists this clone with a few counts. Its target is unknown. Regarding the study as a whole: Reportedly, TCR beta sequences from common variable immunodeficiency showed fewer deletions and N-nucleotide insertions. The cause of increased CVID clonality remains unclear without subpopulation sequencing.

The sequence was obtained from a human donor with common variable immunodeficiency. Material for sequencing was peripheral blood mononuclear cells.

The sequenced part of the CDR3 DNA is TGCGCCAGCAGCTCCCGCCCCGGGACAGGGCAGTACGAG. Residues: CASSSRPGTGQYE. In full, the CDR3 is CASSSRPGTGQYEQYF. The chain combines TRBV5-1 with TRBJ2-7, with TRBD1 identical over 9 bases. The read is 3 residues too short to cover the CDR3 end, so that end is filled in from the germline J gene. CDR3 size: 16 residues. V shed 3 bases, J shed 4 bases, and the junction held 11 bases outside the gene matches. Germline CDR1 is SGHRS and CDR2 is YFSETQ.